The 25 T cell receptor beta chains listed next were all sequenced from one sample in a study of blood T cell repertoires in COVID-19. Some clones are missing from TCRdb's copy, which holds only in-frame ones; the method was immunoSEQ multiplex PCR. The table records fewer than 350,000 clones, more than 70% of them present only once. Source material: PBMCs or T cells enriched from blood (not recorded which). These receptors were obtained from a woman in her thirties who had been exposed to COVID-19.

This sequence joins TRBV28 and TRBJ2-1; no clear D. V lost 3 bases to trimming and J lost 9 bases, with 12 bases between them. The CDR3 is 13 residues long. The germline V gene has CDR1 MDHEN and CDR2 SYDVKM. The chain's CDR3 is CASSFAGLREQFF. The DNA for the CDR3 is TGTGCCAGCAGTTTTGCAGGTTTACGTGAGCAGTTCTTC.

This clone turned up a few times. This chain uses TRBV30 with TRBJ1-4; possibly TRBD1 for D (5 bases). Germline CDR1 reads GTSNPN; CDR2 reads SVGIG (reference sequence). The V end was cut by 0 bases, the J end by 5 bases, with 13 bases between. This CDR3 region has 15 residues. The CDR3 spells CAWSVQAGVNEKLFF. CDR3 sequence (DNA): TGTGCCTGGAGTGTACAGGCAGGAGTAAATGAAAAACTGTTTTTT.

This chain links TRBV5-1 with TRBJ2-7; D is possibly TRBD1 (5 bases). V lost 4 bases, J lost 4 bases, and 9 bases lay in between. This CDR3 contains 12 residues. The germline V gene encodes CDR1 SGHRS and CDR2 YFSETQ. CDR3 nucleotides: TGCGCCAGCAGCCAGGACATTTACGAGCAGTACTTC. Its protein is CASSQDIYEQYF.

This chain joins TRBV10-3 and TRBJ1-5, with TRBD1 matching 8 bases. Germline-derived CDR1 and CDR2 are ENHRY and SYGVKD. Losses at the gene ends were 10 bases for V and 6 bases for J; bases not matched to a gene: 20. This CDR3 is built from 17 residues. DNA of the CDR3: TGTGCCACCAAAACGGCCGCCCCAGGGGGCGCGGGTCAGCCCCAGCATTTT. It is translated as CATKTAAPGGAGQPQHF.

The chain joins TRBV29-1 to TRBJ1-1, with D perhaps TRBD1 (5 bases). CDR1 is SQVTM, CDR2 ANQGSEA, per germline. V lost 4 bases and J lost 0, with 12 bases in between. There are 14 residues in the CDR3. CDR3 bases: TGCAGCGTTGTAGGGGTCAGGGTGAACACTGAAGCTTTCTTT. This translates into CSVVGVRVNTEAFF.

The genes are TRBV27 and TRBJ2-3; 10 nucleotides agree with TRBD1. Germline trimming cut 6 bases from V and 1 base from J; bases unmatched to any gene: 7. Per the germline V gene, CDR1 is MNHEY and CDR2 is SMNVEV (reference sequence). This CDR3 region has 16 residues. The CDR3 DNA sequence: TGTGCCAGCAGAAAAACGGACAGGGGGGGCACAGATACGCAGTATTTT. It yields the protein CASRKTDRGGTDTQYF.

The chain carries TRBV28 and TRBJ2-2, with no clear D. The CDR3 totals 16 residues. V lost 2 bases, J lost 6 bases, and 16 bases lay in between. Looked up from germline, CDR1 is MDHEN and CDR2 is SYDVKM. Here the CDR3 DNA reads TGTGCCAGCAGTTTACAAAGACGGAGAGAGGCCGGGGAGCTGTTTTTT. Its translation: CASSLQRRREAGELFF.

The chain combines TRBV7-9 with TRBJ1-1; no definite D call. V gave up 1 base and J gave up 1 base, with 10 bases separating them. The CDR3 consists of 15 residues. Germline CDR1 SEHNR, CDR2 FQNEAQ (reference sequence). DNA for the CDR3: TGTGCCAGCAGCTTAGATCCGGGGTCGAACACTGAAGCTTTCTTT. Protein product: CASSLDPGSNTEAFF.

This chain connects TRBV5-1 to TRBJ2-6, with 8 nucleotides matching TRBD1. V lost 6 bases to trimming and J lost 5 bases; unmatched junction nucleotides: 13. The CDR3 is 17 residues long. Germline V gene data show CDR1 as SGHRS and CDR2 as YFSETQ. CDR3 amino acids: CASTPDRGSFRANVLTF. The DNA for the CDR3 is TGCGCCAGCACACCCGACAGGGGCAGCTTTAGGGCCAACGTCCTGACTTTC.

The chain is built from TRBV11-1 and TRBJ2-7; 7 positions match TRBD2. The ends lost 1 base at V and 5 bases at J; junction bases unmatched: 5. CDR1 is SGHAT and CDR2 is FQDESV in the germline V gene (reference sequence). This CDR3 is built from 14 residues. The DNA for the CDR3 is TGTGCCAGCAGCTTAGAGGGGCGGGAGAACGAGCAGTACTTC. It yields the protein CASSLEGRENEQYF.

V usage is TRBV11-2 and J usage is TRBJ2-5; 7 bases are a match to TRBD1. This CDR3 is built from 15 residues. The V and J ends lost 3 bases and 5 bases, in that order; junction bases with no gene match: 9. CDR1 and CDR2 from the germline V gene are SGHAT and FQNNGV. The CDR3 DNA reads as TGTGCCAGCAGCTTCGGCAGGGGGTCCTTTGAGACCCAGTACTTC. Amino acids: CASSFGRGSFETQYF.

The V gene is TRBV14, the J gene TRBJ2-5; TRBD1 is a possible D gene (6 bases). The germline CDR1 and CDR2 sequences are SGHDN and FVKESK. The V end lost 0 bases, the J end lost 4 bases, and 12 bases lay between the germline ends. The CDR3 length is 15 residues. CDR3 in DNA: TGTGCCAGCAGCCAAGATTCGGGGACAAGAGAGACCCAGTACTTC. Protein: CASSQDSGTRETQYF.

V is TRBV10-3 and J is TRBJ2-7; 8 nucleotides match TRBD2. Germline CDR1 ENHRY, CDR2 SYGVKD. Trimming removed 7 bases from V and 2 bases from J; junction bases left unmatched: 10. The CDR3 contains 15 residues. CDR3 residues: CAITPGGGLTYEQYF. CDR3 coding DNA: TGTGCCATCACCCCCGGGGGGGGACTTACCTACGAGCAGTACTTC.

This clone has only a few counts. The rearrangement joins TRBV11-2 to TRBJ2-3; maybe TRBD1 (6 bases). This CDR3 has 19 residues. CDR1 and CDR2 (germline): SGHAT, FQNNGV. V lost 3 bases to trimming and J lost 1 base, with 23 bases between them. CDR3 sequence: CASSFRGTSLSSRTDTQYF. The CDR3 DNA follows: TGTGCCAGCAGCTTTAGGGGGACAAGTCTTTCTTCCCGCACAGATACGCAGTATTTT.

The chain links TRBV10-1 to TRBJ2-4; TRBD1 matches 11 bases. Germline trimming cut 2 bases from V and 2 bases from J; bases unmatched to any gene: 5. The CDR3 has 17 residues. The germline gives CDR1 WNHNN, CDR2 SYGVQD (reference sequence). The CDR3 sequence is CASSEPGQGATKNIQYF. CDR3 DNA sequence: TGCGCCAGCAGTGAGCCCGGACAGGGGGCAACCAAAAACATTCAGTACTTC.

J is TRBJ2-1 and V is TRBV3-1 (or the pseudogene TRBV3-2), with D tentatively TRBD2 (6 bases). Germline V gene data show CDR1 as LGHDT and CDR2 as YNNKEL (reference sequence). V was cut by 4 bases and J by 5 bases, with 21 bases left in between. The CDR3 covers 17 residues. The CDR3 sequence: CASSRGGLLLADNEQFF. Written as DNA, the CDR3 is TGTGCCAGCAGCCGCGGAGGACTACTCCTCGCTGACAATGAGCAGTTCTTC.

The chain couples TRBV14 to TRBJ2-6; D perhaps matches TRBD1 (6 bases). V lost 3 bases and J lost 2, with 8 bases in between. Germline V lookup: CDR1 SGHDN, CDR2 FVKESK. This CDR3 has 15 residues. The CDR3 coding sequence is TGTGCCAGCAGCCAGGGGGCAGCTGGGGCCAACGTCCTGACTTTC. It yields the protein CASSQGAAGANVLTF.

The V call is TRBV12-5, the J call TRBJ2-7, with 8 bases identical to TRBD2. Germline-derived CDR1 and CDR2 are LGHNT and FRNRAP. V was clipped by 10 bases and J by 1 base; unmatched bases: 18. The CDR3 runs to 17 residues. The CDR3, as DNA: TGTGCTATAATAAAAGGCGCTAGCGGGTGGAGGTCCTACGAGCAGTACTTC. It encodes CAIIKGASGWRSYEQYF.

The rearrangement joins TRBV18 to TRBJ1-2, with no clear D. Trimming shortened V by 3 bases and J by 6 bases, and 17 bases separated the two germline ends. Germline V gives CDR1 KGHSH, CDR2 LQKENI. CDR3 length: 15 residues. CDR3 loop: CASSPASGREDGYTF. CDR3 sequence (DNA): TGTGCCAGCTCACCCGCATCTGGAAGGGAGGATGGCTACACCTTC.

This clone was observed a single time. The chain employs TRBV5-1 and TRBJ2-3, with TRBD2 matching 14 bases. The germline CDR1 and CDR2 sequences are SGHRS and YFSETQ. CDR3 length equals 16 residues. V dropped 4 bases and J dropped 3; count of bases not matched to a gene: 4. CDR3 bases: TGCGCCAGCAGCCACGGACTAGCGGGAGGTACAGATACGCAGTATTTT. Amino acids: CASSHGLAGGTDTQYF.

The chain combines TRBV19 with TRBJ2-7; 9 bases map to TRBD1. V trimming: 5 bases; J trimming: 7 bases; junction bases outside the gene matches: 9. This CDR3 comprises 14 residues. Looked up from germline, CDR1 is LNHDA and CDR2 is SQIVND (reference sequence). The CDR3 DNA reads as TGTGCCAGTAGTCTAGGACAGGGGCGCTGGGAGCAGTACTTC. This gives the protein CASSLGQGRWEQYF. Together with reference TRBV19 and TRBJ2-7, the CDR3 gives the full variable domain: DGGITQSPKYLFRKEGQNVTLSCEQNLNHDAMYWYRQDPGQGLRLIYYSQIVNDFQKGDIAEGYSVSREKKESFPLTVTSAQKNPTAFYLCASSLGQGRWEQYFGPGTRLTVT.

The V and J genes are TRBV7-3 and TRBJ2-2; D is ambiguous. The ends were cut back, 3 bases at V and 6 bases at J, with 11 bases in the middle. The V gene's germline CDR1 is SGHTA and CDR2 FQGTGA. This CDR3 is built from 14 residues. In DNA, the CDR3 is TGTGCCAGCAGCTTGGCAGGATCCCCCGGGGAGCTGTTTTTT. Protein: CASSLAGSPGELFF.

A few counts support this clone. This sequence joins TRBV27 and TRBJ1-4; no clear D. V lost 1 base and J 6 bases, leaving 9 bases between the germline ends. Germline CDR1 MNHEY, CDR2 SMNVEV (reference sequence). The CDR3 is made up of 14 amino acids. The CDR3 reads CASSLWTGDEKLFF. CDR3 nucleotides: TGTGCCAGCAGTTTATGGACCGGGGATGAAAAACTGTTTTTT.

The chain carries TRBV10-3 and TRBJ2-1; TRBD1 might be the D (5 bases). Germline assignment: CDR1 ENHRY and CDR2 SYGVKD. The CDR3 consists of 15 residues. Trimming left V 0 bases short and J 7 bases short, with 13 bases between. The DNA for the CDR3 is TGTGCCATCAGTGAGTCGACTGGGGCCGGGAATGAGCAGTTCTTC. It is translated as CAISESTGAGNEQFF.

This rearrangement joins TRBV3-1 (or the pseudogene TRBV3-2) to TRBJ1-5; D call uncertain. V was clipped by 1 base and J by 7 bases, with 5 bases between them. Germline-derived CDR1 and CDR2 are LGHDT and YNNKEL (reference sequence). CDR3 length equals 12 residues. The CDR3 here is CASSQANQPQHF. The CDR3 nucleotides read TGTGCCAGCAGCCAAGCTAACCAGCCCCAGCATTTT.